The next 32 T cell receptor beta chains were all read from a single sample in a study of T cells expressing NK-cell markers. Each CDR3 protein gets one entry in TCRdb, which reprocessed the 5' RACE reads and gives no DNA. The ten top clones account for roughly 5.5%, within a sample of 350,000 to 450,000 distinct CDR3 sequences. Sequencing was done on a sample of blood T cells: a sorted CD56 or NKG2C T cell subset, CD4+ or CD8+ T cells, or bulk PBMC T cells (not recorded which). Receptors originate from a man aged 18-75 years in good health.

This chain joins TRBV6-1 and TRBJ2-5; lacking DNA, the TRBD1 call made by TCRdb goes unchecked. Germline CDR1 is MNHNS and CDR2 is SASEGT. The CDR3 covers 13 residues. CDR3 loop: CASSAGPGETQYF.

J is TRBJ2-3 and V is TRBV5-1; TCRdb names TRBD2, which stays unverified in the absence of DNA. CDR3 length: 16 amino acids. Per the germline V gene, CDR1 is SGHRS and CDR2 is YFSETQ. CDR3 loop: CASSTRTSGAPDTQYF. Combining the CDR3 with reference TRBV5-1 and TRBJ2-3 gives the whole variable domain KAGVTQTPRYLIKTRGQQVTLSCSPISGHRSVSWYQQTPGQGLQFLFEYFSETQRNKGNFPGRFSGRQFSNSRSEMNVSTLELGDSALYLCASSTRTSGAPDTQYFGPGTRLTVL.

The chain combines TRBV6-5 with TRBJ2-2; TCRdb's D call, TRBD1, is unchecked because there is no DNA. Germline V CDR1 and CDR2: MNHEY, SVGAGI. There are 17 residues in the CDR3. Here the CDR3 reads CASSYSTGGMRTGELFF.

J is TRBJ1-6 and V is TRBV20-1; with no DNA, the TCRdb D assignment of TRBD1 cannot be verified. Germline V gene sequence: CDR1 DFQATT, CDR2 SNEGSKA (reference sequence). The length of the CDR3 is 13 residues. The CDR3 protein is CSARVRAGAALHF.

CDR3 loop: CASSSGRGFQETQYF. The genes are TRBV6-5 and TRBJ2-5. Germline V gene data show CDR1 as MNHEY and CDR2 as SVGAGI. This CDR3 is built from 15 residues.

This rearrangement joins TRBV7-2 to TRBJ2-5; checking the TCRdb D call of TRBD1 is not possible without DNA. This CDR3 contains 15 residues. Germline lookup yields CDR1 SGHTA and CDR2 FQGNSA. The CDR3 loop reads CASSLGGQGKETQYF. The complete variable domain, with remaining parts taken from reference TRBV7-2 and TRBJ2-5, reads GAGVSQSPSNKVTEKGKDVELRCDPISGHTALYWYRQSLGQGLEFLIYFQGNSAPDKSGLPSDRFSAERTGGSVSTLTIQRTQQEDSAVYLCASSLGGQGKETQYFGPGTRLLVL.

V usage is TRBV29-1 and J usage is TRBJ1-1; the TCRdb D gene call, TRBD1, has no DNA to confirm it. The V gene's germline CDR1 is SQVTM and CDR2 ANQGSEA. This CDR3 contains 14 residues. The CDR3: CSVGTGRFNTEAFF.

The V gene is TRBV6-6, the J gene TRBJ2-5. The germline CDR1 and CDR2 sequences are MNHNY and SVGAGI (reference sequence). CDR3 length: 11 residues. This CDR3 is CASKGQETQYF.

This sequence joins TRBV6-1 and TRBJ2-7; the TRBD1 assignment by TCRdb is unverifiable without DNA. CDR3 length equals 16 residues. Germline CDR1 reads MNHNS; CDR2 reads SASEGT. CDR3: CASSERGQGYMDEQYF.

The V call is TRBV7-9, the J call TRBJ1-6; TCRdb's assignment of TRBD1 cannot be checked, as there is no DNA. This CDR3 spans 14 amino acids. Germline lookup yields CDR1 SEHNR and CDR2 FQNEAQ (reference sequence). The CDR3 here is CASSFETGNSPLHF.

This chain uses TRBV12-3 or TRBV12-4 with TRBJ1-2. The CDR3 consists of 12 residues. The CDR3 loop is CASSLDRYGYTF.

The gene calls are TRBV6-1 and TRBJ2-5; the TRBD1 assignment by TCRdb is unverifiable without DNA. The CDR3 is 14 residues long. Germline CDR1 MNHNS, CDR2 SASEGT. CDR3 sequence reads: CASTRRTGWETQYF.

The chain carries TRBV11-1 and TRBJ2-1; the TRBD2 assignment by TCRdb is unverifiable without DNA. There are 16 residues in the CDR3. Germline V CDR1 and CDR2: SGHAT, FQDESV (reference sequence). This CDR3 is CASSNPWTKTYNEQFF.

CDR3 sequence reads: CASSLVAGSRDTQYF. The V call is TRBV5-1, the J call TRBJ2-3; TCRdb calls TRBD2, which cannot be checked without DNA. The CDR3 length is 15 residues. Germline CDR1 reads SGHRS; CDR2 reads YFSETQ. The variable domain in full, completed from reference TRBV5-1 and TRBJ2-3, reads KAGVTQTPRYLIKTRGQQVTLSCSPISGHRSVSWYQQTPGQGLQFLFEYFSETQRNKGNFPGRFSGRQFSNSRSEMNVSTLELGDSALYLCASSLVAGSRDTQYFGPGTRLTVL.

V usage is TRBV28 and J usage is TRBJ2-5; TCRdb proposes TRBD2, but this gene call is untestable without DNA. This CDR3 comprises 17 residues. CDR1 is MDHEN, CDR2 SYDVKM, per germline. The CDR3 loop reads CASSLSLAGARGGTQYF.

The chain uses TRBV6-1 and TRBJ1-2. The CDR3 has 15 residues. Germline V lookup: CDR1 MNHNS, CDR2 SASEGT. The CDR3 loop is CASSRTELQSYGYTF.

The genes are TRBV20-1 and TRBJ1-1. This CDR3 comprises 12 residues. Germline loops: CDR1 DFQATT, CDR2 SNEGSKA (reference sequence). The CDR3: CSASRDTAEAFF.

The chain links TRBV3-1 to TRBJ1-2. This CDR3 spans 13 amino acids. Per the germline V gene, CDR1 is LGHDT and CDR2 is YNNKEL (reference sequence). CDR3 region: CASSLGDGGGYTF.

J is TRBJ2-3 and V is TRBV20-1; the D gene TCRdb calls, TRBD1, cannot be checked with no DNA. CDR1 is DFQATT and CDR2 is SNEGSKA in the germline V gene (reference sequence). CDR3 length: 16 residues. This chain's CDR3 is CSARVLRGELADTQYF.

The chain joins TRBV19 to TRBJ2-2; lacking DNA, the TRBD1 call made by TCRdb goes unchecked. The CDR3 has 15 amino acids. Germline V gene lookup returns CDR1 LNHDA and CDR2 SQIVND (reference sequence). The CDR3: CASIGLGTVTGELFF.

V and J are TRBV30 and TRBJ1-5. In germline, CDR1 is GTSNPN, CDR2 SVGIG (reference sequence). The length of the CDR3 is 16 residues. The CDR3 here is CAWSKSRTGGHQPQHF.

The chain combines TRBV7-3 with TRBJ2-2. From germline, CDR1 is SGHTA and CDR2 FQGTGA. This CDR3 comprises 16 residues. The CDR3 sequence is CASSLTSFPNTGELFF.

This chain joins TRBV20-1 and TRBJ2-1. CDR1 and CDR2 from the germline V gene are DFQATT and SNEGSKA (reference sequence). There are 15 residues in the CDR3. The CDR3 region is CSARDLTSSYNEQFF.

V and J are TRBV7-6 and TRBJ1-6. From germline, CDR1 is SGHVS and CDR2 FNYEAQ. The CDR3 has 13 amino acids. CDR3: CATKVGLGSPLHF. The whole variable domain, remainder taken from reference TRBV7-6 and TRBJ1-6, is GAGVSQSPRYKVTKRGQDVALRCDPISGHVSLYWYRQALGQGPEFLTYFNYEAQQDKSGLPNDRFSAERPEGSISTLTIQRTEQRDSAMYRCATKVGLGSPLHFGNGTRLTVT.

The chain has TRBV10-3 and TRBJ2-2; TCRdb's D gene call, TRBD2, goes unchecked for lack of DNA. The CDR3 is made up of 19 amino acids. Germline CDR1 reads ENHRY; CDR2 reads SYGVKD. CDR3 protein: CAISKRDQAGPDFTGELFF.

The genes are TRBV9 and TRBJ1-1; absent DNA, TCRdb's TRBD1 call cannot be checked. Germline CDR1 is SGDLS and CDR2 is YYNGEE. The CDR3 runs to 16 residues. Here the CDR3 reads CASSSRQGLMNTEAFF.

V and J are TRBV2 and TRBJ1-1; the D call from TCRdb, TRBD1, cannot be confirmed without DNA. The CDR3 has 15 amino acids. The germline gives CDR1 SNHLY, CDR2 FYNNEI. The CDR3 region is CASSAEQGALRGAFF.

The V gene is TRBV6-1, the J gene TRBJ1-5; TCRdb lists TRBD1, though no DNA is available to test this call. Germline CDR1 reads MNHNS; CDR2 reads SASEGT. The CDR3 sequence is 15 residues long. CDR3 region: CASSERDRGIQPQHF.

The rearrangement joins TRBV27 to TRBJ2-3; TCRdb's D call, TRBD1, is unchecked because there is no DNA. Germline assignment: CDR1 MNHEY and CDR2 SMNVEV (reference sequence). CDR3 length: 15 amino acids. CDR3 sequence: CASSLNSAGANTQYF.

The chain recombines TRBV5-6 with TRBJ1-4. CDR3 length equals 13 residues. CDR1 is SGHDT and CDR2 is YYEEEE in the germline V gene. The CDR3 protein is CASSLDSSEKLFF.

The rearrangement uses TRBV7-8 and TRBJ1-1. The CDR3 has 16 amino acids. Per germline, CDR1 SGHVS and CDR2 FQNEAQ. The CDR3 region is CASSLMPGFMNTEAFF.

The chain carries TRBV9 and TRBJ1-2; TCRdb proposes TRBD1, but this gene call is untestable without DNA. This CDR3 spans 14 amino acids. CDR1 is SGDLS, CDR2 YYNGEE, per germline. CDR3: CASSEGGTGRGYTF.